This entry lists 11 T cell receptor beta chains sequenced from one sample in a study of blood T cell repertoires in COVID-19. The method was immunoSEQ multiplex PCR; TCRdb's version includes in-frame clones alone and lacks a portion of them. This table holds 220,000 or so clones, over 70% found once. Sequenced input: peripheral blood. Every receptor here comes from a woman aged 70 to 79 with acute or convalescent COVID-19.

The chain links TRBV2 to TRBJ1-2; D gene unclear. The CDR3 loop spans 13 amino acids. Germline values: CDR1 SNHLY, CDR2 FYNNEI. The V and J ends lost 2 bases and 3 bases respectively, with 7 bases between them. CDR3 loop: CASSEIPDYGYTF. CDR3 bases: TGTGCCAGCAGTGAAATCCCGGACTATGGCTACACCTTC.

This sequence joins TRBV6-5 and TRBJ2-2; 9 positions agree with TRBD1. Germline CDR1 is MNHEY and CDR2 is SVGAGI. V shed 6 bases, J shed 1 base, and the junction held 3 bases outside the gene matches. The CDR3 loop spans 15 amino acids. The CDR3 coding sequence is TGTGCCAGCAGCCTGGGACAGGGGAACACCGGGGAGCTGTTTTTT. Amino acids: CASSLGQGNTGELFF.

The chain couples TRBV14 to TRBJ2-1; tentatively, D is TRBD2 (6 bases). This CDR3 region has 16 residues. Germline CDR1 is SGHDN and CDR2 is FVKESK. The germline V and J ends were trimmed by 2 bases and 3 bases, with 14 bases remaining between them. The CDR3 reads CASSQMTSGVYNEQFF. Written as DNA, the CDR3 is TGTGCCAGCAGCCAAATGACCTCGGGGGTCTACAATGAGCAGTTCTTC.

The chain couples TRBV28 to TRBJ1-1; maybe TRBD1 (5 bases). CDR3 size: 14 residues. V gave up 5 bases and J gave up 8 bases, with 18 bases separating them. CDR1 is MDHEN and CDR2 is SYDVKM in the germline V gene. The CDR3 DNA reads TGTGCCAGCAGTACGAGGACAATTTCCGAAGAAGCTTTCTTT. Amino acid sequence: CASSTRTISEEAFF.

The rearrangement uses TRBV24-1 and TRBJ2-6; possibly TRBD1 for D (6 bases). Germline assignment: CDR1 KGHDR and CDR2 SFDVKD. The V end lost 5 bases, the J end lost 2 bases, and 12 bases lay between the germline ends. The CDR3 is 16 amino acids. The CDR3 sequence: CATSGAWGPGANVLTF. Here the CDR3 DNA reads TGTGCCACCAGTGGGGCCTGGGGGCCTGGGGCCAACGTCCTGACTTTC.

The gene calls are TRBV6-6 and TRBJ1-6; 7 bases align to TRBD1. CDR3 size: 16 residues. Germline trimming cut 2 bases from V and 0 bases from J; bases unmatched to any gene: 1. CDR1 and CDR2 from the germline V gene are MNHNY and SVGAGI (reference sequence). CDR3 nucleotide sequence: TGTGCCAGCAGTTACGGGGACAGCTCCTATAATTCACCCCTCCACTTT. It encodes CASSYGDSSYNSPLHF.

V gene TRBV11-2 combines with J gene TRBJ1-6; D remains ambiguous. The germline V and J ends were trimmed by 3 bases and 12 bases, with 9 bases remaining between them. This CDR3 comprises 12 residues. From germline, CDR1 is SGHAT and CDR2 FQNNGV. The CDR3 region is CASSFLRGPLHF. The DNA of the CDR3 is TGTGCCAGCAGCTTCCTTCGGGGACCCCTCCACTTT.

This rearrangement joins TRBV28 to TRBJ1-2; the match to TRBD1 covers 11 bases. V trimming: 4 bases; J trimming: 8 bases; junction bases outside the gene matches: 6. Germline V gene sequence: CDR1 MDHEN, CDR2 SYDVKM. The CDR3 has 14 residues. CDR3 coding DNA: TGTGCCAGCAGTTCCGGACAGGGGGCCGGCGGCTACACCTTC. Protein product: CASSSGQGAGGYTF.

The chain is built from TRBV28 and TRBJ2-5; no firm D call. The CDR3 sequence is 11 residues long. From germline, CDR1 is MDHEN and CDR2 SYDVKM. V lost 8 bases, J lost 4 bases, and 8 bases lay in between. CDR3 protein: CASVHGETQYF. CDR3 bases: TGTGCCAGCGTTCACGGAGAGACCCAGTACTTC.

The chain is built from TRBV9 and TRBJ2-3, with 9 bases that match TRBD2. Germline loops: CDR1 SGDLS, CDR2 YYNGEE. This CDR3 is 15 amino acids long. V shed 1 base and J 5 bases; nucleotides not matched to a gene: 5. The CDR3 nucleotides read TGTGCCAGCAGCGTATCGGGACTAGCACAAGATACGCAGTATTTT. Translating gives CASSVSGLAQDTQYF. Full variable domain (remainder filled in from reference TRBV9 and TRBJ2-3): DSGVTQTPKHLITATGQRVTLRCSPRSGDLSVYWYQQSLDQGLQFLIQYYNGEERAKGNILERFSAQQFPDLHSELNLSSLELGDSALYFCASSVSGLAQDTQYFGPGTRLTVL.

The chain recombines TRBV28 with TRBJ2-2; no reliable D call. The CDR3 has 16 residues. The germline CDR1 and CDR2 sequences are MDHEN and SYDVKM. V lost 7 bases to trimming and J lost 0 bases, with 15 bases between them. CDR3 loop: CASTPPGNANTGELFF. Written as DNA, the CDR3 is TGTGCCAGCACCCCCCCGGGTAATGCGAACACCGGGGAGCTGTTTTTT. Looking up the rest from reference TRBV28 and TRBJ2-2 gives the full variable domain: DVKVTQSSRYLVKRTGEKVFLECVQDMDHENMFWYRQDPGLGLRLIYFSYDVKMKEKGDIPEGYSVSREKKERFSLILESASTNQTSMYLCASTPPGNANTGELFFGEGSRLTVL.